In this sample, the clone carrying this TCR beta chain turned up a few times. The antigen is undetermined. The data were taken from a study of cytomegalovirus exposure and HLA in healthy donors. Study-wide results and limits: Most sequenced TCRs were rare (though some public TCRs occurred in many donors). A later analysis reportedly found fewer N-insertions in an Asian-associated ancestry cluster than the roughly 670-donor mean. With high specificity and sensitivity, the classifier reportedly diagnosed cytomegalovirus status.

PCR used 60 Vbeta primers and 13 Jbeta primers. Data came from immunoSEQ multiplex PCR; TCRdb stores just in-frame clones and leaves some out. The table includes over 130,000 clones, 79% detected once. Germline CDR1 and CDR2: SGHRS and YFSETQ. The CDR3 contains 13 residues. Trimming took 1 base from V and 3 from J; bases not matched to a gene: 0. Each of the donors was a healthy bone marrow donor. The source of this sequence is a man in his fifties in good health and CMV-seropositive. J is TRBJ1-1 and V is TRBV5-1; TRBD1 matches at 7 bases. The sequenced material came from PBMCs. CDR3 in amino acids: CASSLTGDTEAFF. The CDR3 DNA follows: TGCGCCAGCAGCTTGACAGGGGACACTGAAGCTTTCTTT. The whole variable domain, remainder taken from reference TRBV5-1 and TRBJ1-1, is KAGVTQTPRYLIKTRGQQVTLSCSPISGHRSVSWYQQTPGQGLQFLFEYFSETQRNKGNFPGRFSGRQFSNSRSEMNVSTLELGDSALYLCASSLTGDTEAFFGQGTRLTVV.